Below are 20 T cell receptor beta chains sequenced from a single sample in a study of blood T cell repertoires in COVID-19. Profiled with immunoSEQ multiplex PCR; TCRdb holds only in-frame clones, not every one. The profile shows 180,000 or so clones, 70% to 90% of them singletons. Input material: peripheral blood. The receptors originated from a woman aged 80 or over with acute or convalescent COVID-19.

CDR3 nucleotides: TGTGCCAGCAGTTACTGGGCGGGAGTTTCGGCCGGGGAGCTGTTTTTT. It codes for CASSYWAGVSAGELFF. This chain connects TRBV6-2 or TRBV6-3 to TRBJ2-2; 7 bases align to TRBD2. With 1 base clipped from V and 6 bases from J, the junction kept 8 bases outside the gene matches. Germline V gene data show CDR1 as MNHEY and CDR2 as SVGEGT. The CDR3 covers 16 residues.

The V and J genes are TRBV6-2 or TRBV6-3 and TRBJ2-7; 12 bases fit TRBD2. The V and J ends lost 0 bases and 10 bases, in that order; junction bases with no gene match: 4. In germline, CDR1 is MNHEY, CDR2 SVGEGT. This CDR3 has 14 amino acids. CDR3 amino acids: CASSYSASGRAQYF. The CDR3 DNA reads TGTGCCAGCAGTTACTCGGCTAGCGGGAGGGCCCAGTACTTC.

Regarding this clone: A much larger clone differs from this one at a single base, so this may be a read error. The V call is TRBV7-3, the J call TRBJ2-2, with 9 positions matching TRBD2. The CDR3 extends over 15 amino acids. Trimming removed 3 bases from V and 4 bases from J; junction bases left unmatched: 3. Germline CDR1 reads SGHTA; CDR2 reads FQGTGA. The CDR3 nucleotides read TGTGCCAGCAGCTTTAGCGGGAGTGGCACCGGGGAGCTGTTTTTT. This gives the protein CASSFSGSGTGELFF. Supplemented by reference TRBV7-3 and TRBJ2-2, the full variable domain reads GAGVSQTPSNKVTEKGKYVELRCDPISGHTALYWYRQSLGQGPEFLIYFQGTGAADDSGLPNDRFFAVRPEGSVSTLKIQRTERGDSAVYLCASSFSGSGTGELFFGEGSRLTVL.

Here the CDR3 DNA reads TGCAGCGTTGAAATCAGGGAAACCTACAATGAGCAGTTCTTC. Translation gives CSVEIRETYNEQFF. This rearrangement joins TRBV29-1 to TRBJ2-1; TRBD1 might be the D (5 bases). CDR3 length: 14 amino acids. Germline V gene sequence: CDR1 SQVTM, CDR2 ANQGSEA. V was clipped by 2 bases and J by 2 bases, with 10 bases between them.

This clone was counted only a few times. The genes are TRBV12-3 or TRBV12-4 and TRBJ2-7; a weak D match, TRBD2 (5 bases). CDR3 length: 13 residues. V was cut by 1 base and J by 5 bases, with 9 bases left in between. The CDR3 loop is CASSLGLANEQYF. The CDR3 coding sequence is TGTGCCAGCAGTTTAGGGCTAGCCAACGAGCAGTACTTC.

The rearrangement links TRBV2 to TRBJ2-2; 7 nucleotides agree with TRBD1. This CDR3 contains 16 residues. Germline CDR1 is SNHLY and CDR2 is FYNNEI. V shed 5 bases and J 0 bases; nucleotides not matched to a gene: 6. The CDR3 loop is CASSKDRQSNTGELFF. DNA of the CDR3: TGTGCCAGCAGTAAGGACAGGCAATCGAACACCGGGGAGCTGTTTTTT. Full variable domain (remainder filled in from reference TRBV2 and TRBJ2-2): EPEVTQTPSHQVTQMGQEVILRCVPISNHLYFYWYRQILGQKVEFLVSFYNNEISEKSEIFDDQFSVERPDGSNFTLKIRSTKLEDSAMYFCASSKDRQSNTGELFFGEGSRLTVL.

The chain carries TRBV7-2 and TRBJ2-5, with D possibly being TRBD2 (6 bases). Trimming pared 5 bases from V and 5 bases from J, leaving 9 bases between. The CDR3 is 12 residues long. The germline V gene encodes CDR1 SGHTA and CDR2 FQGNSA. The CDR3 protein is CASSPGVETQYF. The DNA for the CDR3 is TGTGCCAGCAGCCCGGGGGTGGAGACCCAGTACTTC.

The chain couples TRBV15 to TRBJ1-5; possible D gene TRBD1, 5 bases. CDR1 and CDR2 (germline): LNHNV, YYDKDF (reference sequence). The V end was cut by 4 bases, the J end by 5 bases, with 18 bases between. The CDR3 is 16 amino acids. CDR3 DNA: TGTGCCACCAGCACAATTATGAGGACACCGGATCAGCCCCAGCATTTT. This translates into CATSTIMRTPDQPQHF.

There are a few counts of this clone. The CDR3 coding sequence is TGTGCCAGCAGCGAGGGGACTAGCGGGGTCTACAATGAGCAGTTCTTC. This translates into CASSEGTSGVYNEQFF. The gene calls are TRBV9 and TRBJ2-1; 13 positions agree with TRBD2. This CDR3 comprises 16 residues. Unmatched junction bases numbered 3, after V lost 3 bases and J lost 3 bases. Germline V gene lookup returns CDR1 SGDLS and CDR2 YYNGEE.

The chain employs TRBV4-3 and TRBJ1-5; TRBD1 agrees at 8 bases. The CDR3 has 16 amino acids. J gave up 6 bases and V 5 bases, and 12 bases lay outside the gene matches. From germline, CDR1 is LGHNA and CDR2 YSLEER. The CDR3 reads CASSSRKGQGGQPQHF. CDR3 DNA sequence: TGCGCCAGCAGCTCTCGGAAAGGACAGGGAGGTCAGCCCCAGCATTTT.

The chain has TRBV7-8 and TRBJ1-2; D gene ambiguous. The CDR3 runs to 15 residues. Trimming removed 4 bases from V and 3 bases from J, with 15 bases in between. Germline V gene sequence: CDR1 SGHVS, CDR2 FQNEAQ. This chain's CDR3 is CASSSYSPGYYGYTF. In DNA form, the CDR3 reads TGTGCCAGCAGCTCGTACAGCCCCGGTTACTATGGCTACACCTTC.

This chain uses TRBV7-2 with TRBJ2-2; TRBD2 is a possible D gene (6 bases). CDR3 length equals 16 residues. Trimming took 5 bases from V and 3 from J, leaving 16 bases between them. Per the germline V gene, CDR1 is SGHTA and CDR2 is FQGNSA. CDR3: CASSPRTNVDTGELFF. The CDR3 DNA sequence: TGTGCCAGCAGCCCGAGGACTAACGTCGACACCGGGGAGCTGTTTTTT. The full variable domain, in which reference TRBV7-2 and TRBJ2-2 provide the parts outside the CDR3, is GAGVSQSPSNKVTEKGKDVELRCDPISGHTALYWYRQSLGQGLEFLIYFQGNSAPDKSGLPSDRFSAERTGGSVSTLTIQRTQQEDSAVYLCASSPRTNVDTGELFFGEGSRLTVL.

CDR3 region: CAWSSGFEKLFF. The DNA for the CDR3 is TGTGCCTGGAGTTCAGGGTTCGAAAAACTGTTTTTT. The chain carries TRBV30 and TRBJ1-4; a weak D match, TRBD1 (5 bases). V lost 2 bases to trimming and J lost 8 bases, with 9 bases between them. The CDR3 spans 12 residues. Germline values: CDR1 GTSNPN, CDR2 SVGIG (reference sequence).

CDR3 in amino acids: CASSPRAGNEQFF. The CDR3 DNA sequence: TGTGCCAGCTCACCACGAGCGGGCAATGAGCAGTTCTTC. This sequence joins TRBV18 and TRBJ2-1; possibly TRBD2 for D (6 bases). This CDR3 has 13 residues. Trimming shortened V by 1 base and J by 6 bases, and 7 bases separated the two germline ends. Per the germline V gene, CDR1 is KGHSH and CDR2 is LQKENI.

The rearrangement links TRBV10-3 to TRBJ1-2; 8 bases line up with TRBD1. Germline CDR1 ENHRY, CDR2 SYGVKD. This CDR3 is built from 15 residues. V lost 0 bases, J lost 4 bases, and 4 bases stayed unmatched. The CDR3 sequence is CAISESTGGVYGYTF. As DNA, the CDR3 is TGTGCCATCAGTGAGTCCACAGGGGGTGTCTATGGCTACACCTTC.

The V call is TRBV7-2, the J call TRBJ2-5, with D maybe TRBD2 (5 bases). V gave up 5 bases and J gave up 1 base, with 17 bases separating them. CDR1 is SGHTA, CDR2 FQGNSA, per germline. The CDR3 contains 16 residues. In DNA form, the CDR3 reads TGTGCCAGCAGCCCCCCACCCGGTCGGGGCCAAGAGACCCAGTACTTC. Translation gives CASSPPPGRGQETQYF.

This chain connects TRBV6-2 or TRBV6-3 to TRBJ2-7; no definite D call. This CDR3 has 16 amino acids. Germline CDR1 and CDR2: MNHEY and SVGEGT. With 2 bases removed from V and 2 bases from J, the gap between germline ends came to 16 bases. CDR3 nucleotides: TGTGCCAGCAGTTACCCTGACGGCCACTACACCTACGAGCAGTACTTC. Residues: CASSYPDGHYTYEQYF.

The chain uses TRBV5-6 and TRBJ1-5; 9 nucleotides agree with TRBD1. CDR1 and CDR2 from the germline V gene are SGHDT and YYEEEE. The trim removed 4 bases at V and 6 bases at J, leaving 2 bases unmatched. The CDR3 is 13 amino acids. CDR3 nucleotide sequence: TGTGCCAGCAGCCAGGACAGGGGTCAGCCCCAGCATTTT. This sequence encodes CASSQDRGQPQHF.

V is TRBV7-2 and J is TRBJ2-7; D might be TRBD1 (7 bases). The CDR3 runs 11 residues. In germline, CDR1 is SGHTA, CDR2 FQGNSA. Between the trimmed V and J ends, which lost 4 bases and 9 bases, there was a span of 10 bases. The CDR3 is CASSSQGGQYF. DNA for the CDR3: TGTGCCAGCAGCTCCCAGGGGGGGCAGTACTTC.

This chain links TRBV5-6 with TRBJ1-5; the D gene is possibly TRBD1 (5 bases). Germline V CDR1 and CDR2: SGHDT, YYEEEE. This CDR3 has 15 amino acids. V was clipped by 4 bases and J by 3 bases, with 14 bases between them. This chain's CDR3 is CASSRGRTNNQPQHF. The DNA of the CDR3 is TGTGCCAGCAGCCGAGGACGGACAAACAATCAGCCCCAGCATTTT.